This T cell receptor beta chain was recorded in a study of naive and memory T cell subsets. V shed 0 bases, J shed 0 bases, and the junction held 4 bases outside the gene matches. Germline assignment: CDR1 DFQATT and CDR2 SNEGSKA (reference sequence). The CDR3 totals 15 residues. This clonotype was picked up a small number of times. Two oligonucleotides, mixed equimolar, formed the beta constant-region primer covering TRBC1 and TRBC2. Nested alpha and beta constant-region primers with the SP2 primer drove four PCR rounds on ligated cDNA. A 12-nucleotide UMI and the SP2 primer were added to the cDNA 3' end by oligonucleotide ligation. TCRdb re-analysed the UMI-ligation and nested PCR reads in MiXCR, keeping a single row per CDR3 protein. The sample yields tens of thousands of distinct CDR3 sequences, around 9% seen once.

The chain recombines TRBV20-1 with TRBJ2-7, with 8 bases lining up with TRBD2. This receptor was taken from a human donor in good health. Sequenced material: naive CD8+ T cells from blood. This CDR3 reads CSAREELAASYEQYF. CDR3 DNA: TGCAGTGCTAGAGAAGAACTAGCGGCCTCCTACGAGCAGTACTTC.